Listed below are T cell receptor beta chains from one sample, sequenced in a study of T cell responses to AZD1222 COVID-19 vaccine. Profiling relied on immunoSEQ multiplex PCR, and the TCRdb table lists in-frame clones only, not all of them. The data hold 110,000 to 150,000 clones, with approximately 90% observed a single time. The sample was peripheral blood, taken on day 0 of AZD1222 vaccination. Receptors originate from an adult in good health. Both conserved end residues are part of each CDR3. A D gene is named only where the DNA matches it firmly. Size tells how often a clone was seen (once, few, many) or the class of an expanded clone, and some rows leave it out.

>.|TRBD2|TRBJ2-3|TRBV7-3
CASSAGLGPDTQYF
TGTGCCAGCAGCGCTGGACTAGGGCCGGATACGCAGTATTTT
>.|.|TRBJ1-4|TRBV30
CGARAGIGEKLFF
TGCGGGGCTAGGGCAGGGATCGGTGAAAAACTGTTTTTT
>.|.|TRBJ1-1|TRBV9
CASSKGEGQTGAFF
TGTGCCAGCAGCAAAGGGGAGGGGCAGACGGGAGCTTTCTTT
>.|.|TRBJ1-4|TRBV18
CASSGDVGPNEKLFF
TGTGCCAGCTCAGGGGATGTTGGCCCTAATGAAAAACTGTTTTTT
>.|.|TRBJ1-1|TRBV12-3/TRBV12-4
CASSFGGREAFF
TGTGCCAGCAGTTTTGGGGGGCGTGAAGCTTTCTTT
>.|TRBD1|TRBJ1-4|TRBV6-5
CASSYSPGGEKLFF
TGTGCCAGCAGTTACTCGCCAGGGGGTGAAAAACTGTTTTTT
>.|TRBD1|TRBJ2-3|TRBV7-3
CASSRTGTSTDTQYF
TGTGCCAGCAGCCGGACAGGGACTAGCACAGATACGCAGTATTTT
>.|TRBD2|TRBJ2-7|TRBV7-8
CASSLRRGTYEQYF
TGTGCCAGCAGCTTAAGGCGGGGGACCTACGAGCAGTACTTC
>once|.|TRBJ2-1|TRBV5-1
CASSFGSGQSSYNEQFF
TGCGCCAGCAGCTTTGGGAGCGGGCAAAGCTCCTACAATGAGCAGTTCTTC
>.|.|TRBJ2-1|TRBV5-4
CASRATPPSYNEQFF
TGTGCCAGCCGAGCGACTCCTCCCTCCTACAATGAGCAGTTCTTC
>.|TRBD1|TRBJ1-2|TRBV7-9
CASSLVGTGLSGYTF
TGTGCCAGCAGCTTAGTGGGGACAGGGCTATCAGGCTACACCTTC
>.|.|TRBJ1-4|TRBV7-3
CASSLTGGTNEKLFF
TGTGCCAGCAGCCTCACAGGTGGTACTAATGAAAAACTGTTTTTT
>once|.|TRBJ2-7|TRBV11-3
CASSSMGSSYEQYF
TGTGCCAGCAGCTCCATGGGCAGCAGTTACGAGCAGTACTTC
>once|.|TRBJ1-1|TRBV6-2/TRBV6-3
CASSLLLDGNTEAFF
TGTGCCAGCAGTCTCCTCCTTGACGGGAACACTGAAGCTTTCTTT
>.|.|TRBJ1-2|TRBV5-4
CASSLAPGGSGYGYTF
TGTGCCAGCAGCTTGGCCCCGGGAGGGTCTGGGTATGGCTACACCTTC
>.|.|TRBJ2-3|TRBV7-3
CASSKEADTDTQYF
TGTGCCAGCAGCAAGGAGGCGGACACAGATACGCAGTATTTT
>.|TRBD1|TRBJ1-6|TRBV7-9
CASSFPGQGYSPLHF
TGTGCCAGCAGCTTCCCAGGACAGGGGTATTCACCCCTCCACTTT
>.|.|TRBJ1-2|TRBV2
CASTPRGGDGYTF
TGTGCCAGCACTCCCCGCGGCGGGGATGGCTACACCTTC
>.|TRBD2|TRBJ2-2|TRBV6-5
CASSYLAGDTGELFF
TGTGCCAGCAGTTACCTAGCGGGGGATACCGGGGAGCTGTTTTTT
>.|TRBD1|TRBJ2-7|TRBV7-2
CASSRDRGVYEQYF
TGTGCCAGCAGCCGGGACAGGGGCGTCTACGAGCAGTACTTC
>.|TRBD2|TRBJ2-2|TRBV6-6
CASSLGTSGRGTGELFF
TGTGCCAGCAGTCTCGGGACTAGCGGGAGGGGCACCGGGGAGCTGTTTTTT
>.|TRBD1|TRBJ1-2|TRBV28
CASSQDRGRGYTF
TGTGCCAGCAGTCAGGACAGGGGGCGAGGCTACACCTTC
>.|.|TRBJ1-6|TRBV6-2/TRBV6-3
CASSSGASSSYNSPLHF
TGTGCCAGCAGTTCCGGGGCATCGAGCTCCTATAATTCACCCCTCCACTTT
>.|.|TRBJ2-1|TRBV20-1
CSARDDNEQFF
TGCAGTGCTAGAGATGACAATGAGCAGTTCTTC
>.|.|TRBJ2-7|TRBV7-9
CASSLVSYEQYF
TGTGCCAGCAGCTTAGTCAGCTACGAGCAGTACTTC
>.|TRBD1|TRBJ1-3|TRBV19
CASSTGQGSGNTIYF
TGTGCCAGTAGCACGGGACAGGGCTCTGGAAACACCATATATTTT
>.|TRBD1|TRBJ1-4|TRBV2
CAIGTGGLFF
TGTGCCATAGGAACAGGGGGACTGTTTTTT
>.|.|TRBJ1-1|TRBV12-3/TRBV12-4
CASSLWASEAFF
TGTGCCAGCAGCCTATGGGCCAGTGAAGCTTTCTTT
>.|.|TRBJ2-1|TRBV10-3
CASRTHSSYNEQFF
TGTGCCAGCAGGACACATAGCTCCTACAATGAGCAGTTCTTC
>.|.|TRBJ2-2|TRBV30
CAWSVRGAGELFF
TGTGCCTGGAGTGTACGAGGGGCCGGGGAGCTGTTTTTT
>.|TRBD2|TRBJ2-1|TRBV6-5
CATRGLAEDEQFF
TGTGCCACCAGGGGACTAGCGGAGGATGAGCAGTTCTTC
>.|TRBD2|TRBJ2-5|TRBV7-2
CASSGLAGGQETQYF
TGTGCCAGCTCGGGACTAGCGGGGGGCCAAGAGACCCAGTACTTC
>.|TRBD2|TRBJ2-1|TRBV5-5
CASSSGLAGHSYNEQFF
TGTGCCAGCAGCTCGGGACTAGCGGGGCACTCCTACAATGAGCAGTTCTTC
>.|.|TRBJ1-6|TRBV9
CASSVGGDSPLHF
TGTGCCAGCAGCGTGGGGGGAGATTCACCCCTCCACTTT
>.|TRBD2|TRBJ2-1|TRBV9
CASSPRLAGGENEQFF
TGTGCCAGCAGCCCCCGACTAGCGGGGGGAGAGAATGAGCAGTTCTTC
>medium-sized|TRBD1|TRBJ1-2|TRBV7-2
CASSLVPGTAYGYTF
TGTGCCAGCAGCTTAGTGCCGGGGACAGCCTATGGCTACACCTTC
>.|.|TRBJ1-1|TRBV5-1
CASSLASNTEAFF
TGCGCCAGCAGCTTGGCCTCGAACACTGAAGCTTTCTTT
>.|.|TRBJ1-1|TRBV7-2
CASSLRRARSEAFF
TGTGCCAGCAGCTTAAGGAGGGCGAGGAGCGAAGCTTTCTTT
>.|.|TRBJ2-1|TRBV9
CASSVGDSSHNEQFF
TGTGCCAGCAGCGTAGGGGACTCCAGTCACAATGAGCAGTTCTTC
>.|TRBD1|TRBJ1-5|TRBV5-6
CASSFWTGGYQPQHF
TGTGCCAGCAGCTTCTGGACAGGGGGGTATCAGCCCCAGCATTTT
>.|TRBD1|TRBJ1-6|TRBV19
CASSTGTGDNSPLHF
TGTGCCAGTTCGACCGGGACAGGGGATAATTCACCCCTCCACTTT
>.|.|TRBJ2-3|TRBV3-1/TRBV3-2
CASSHVEAEGTDTQYF
TGTGCCAGCAGCCACGTTGAGGCAGAGGGAACAGATACGCAGTATTTT
>.|TRBD1|TRBJ2-3|TRBV5-4
CASSLGTGITDTQYF
TGTGCCAGCAGCCTCGGGACAGGGATAACAGATACGCAGTATTTT
>.|.|TRBJ1-1|TRBV7-9
CASSLLGRLTEAFF
TGTGCCAGCAGCTTACTTGGCCGGCTCACTGAAGCTTTCTTT
>once|.|TRBJ1-1|TRBV19
CATFAWENTEAFF
TGTGCCACCTTTGCATGGGAGAACACTGAAGCTTTCTTT
>.|.|TRBJ2-2|TRBV12-5
CASGPTGNTGELFF
TGTGCTAGTGGTCCGACAGGAAACACCGGGGAGCTGTTTTTT
>.|TRBD1|TRBJ1-4|TRBV30
CAWSVTGGEKLFF
TGTGCCTGGAGTGTGACAGGGGGCGAAAAACTGTTTTTT
>.|.|TRBJ2-2|TRBV18
CASSPFEGTGELFF
TGTGCCAGCTCACCTTTTGAAGGGACCGGGGAGCTGTTTTTT
>once|.|TRBJ1-1|TRBV27
CASSLSPQSTEAFF
TGTGCCAGCAGTTTATCCCCCCAGAGCACTGAAGCTTTCTTT
>.|TRBD1|TRBJ2-7|TRBV6-5
CASSYTPTGEQYF
TGTGCCAGCAGTTACACCCCGACAGGGGAGCAGTACTTC
>.|TRBD1|TRBJ1-1|TRBV30
CAWSVGTGGEAFF
TGTGCCTGGAGTGTAGGGACAGGGGGTGAAGCTTTCTTT
>.|.|TRBJ2-7|TRBV6-2/TRBV6-3
CASSSPRFHGSIHEQYF
TGTGCCAGCAGTTCCCCTAGGTTTCACGGGAGTATCCACGAGCAGTACTTC
>.|.|TRBJ1-3|TRBV11-3
CASSSQQGSSGNTIYF
TGTGCCAGCAGCTCCCAACAGGGCTCCTCTGGAAACACCATATATTTT
>.|.|TRBJ2-7|TRBV14
CASSLDQGPYEQYF
TGTGCCAGCAGCCTCGATCAGGGACCCTACGAGCAGTACTTC
>.|TRBD1|TRBJ1-1|TRBV19
CASRDPDRGLDTEAFF
TGTGCCAGTAGGGACCCGGACAGGGGGCTGGACACTGAAGCTTTCTTT